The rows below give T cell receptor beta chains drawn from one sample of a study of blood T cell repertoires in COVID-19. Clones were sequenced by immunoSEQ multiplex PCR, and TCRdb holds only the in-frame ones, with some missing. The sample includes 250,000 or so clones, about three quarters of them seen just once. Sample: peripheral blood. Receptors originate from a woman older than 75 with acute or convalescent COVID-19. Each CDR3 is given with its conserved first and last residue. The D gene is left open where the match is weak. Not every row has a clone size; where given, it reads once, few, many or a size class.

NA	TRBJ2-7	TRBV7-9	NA	TGTGCCAGCAGCAGGACAGATTACGAGCAGTACTTC	CASSRTDYEQYF
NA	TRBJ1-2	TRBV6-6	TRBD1	TGTGCCAGCAAACGACAGGGGGGTAACTATGGCTACACCTTC	CASKRQGGNYGYTF
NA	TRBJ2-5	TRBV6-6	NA	TGTGCCAGCAGTTACGAGGACCCGAGGGTTAGGGCCCAGTACTTC	CASSYEDPRVRAQYF
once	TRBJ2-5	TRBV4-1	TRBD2	TGCGCCAGCAGCCAAGATTGGGGGGGAGAGACCCAGTACTTC	CASSQDWGGETQYF
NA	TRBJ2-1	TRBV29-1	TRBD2	TGCAGTATTGGGGGGGGCTACAATGAGCAGTTCTTC	CSIGGGYNEQFF
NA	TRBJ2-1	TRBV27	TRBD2	TGTGCCAGCAGTTTAAGATCCCGCGGGGGGTTAGGGGCTCGCAATGAGCAGTTCTTC	CASSLRSRGGLGARNEQFF
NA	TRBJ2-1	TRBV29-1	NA	TGCAGCGCCCGTGAGGAGTCAAATGAGCAGTTCTTC	CSAREESNEQFF
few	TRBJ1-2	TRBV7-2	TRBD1	TGTGCCAGCAGCGCGGGACAGGGGTACGGCTACACCTTC	CASSAGQGYGYTF
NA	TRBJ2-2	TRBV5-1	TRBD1	TGCGCCAGCAGCTTGGGGGACAGGGATACCGGGGAGCTGTTTTTT	CASSLGDRDTGELFF
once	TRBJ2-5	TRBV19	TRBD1	TGTGCCAGTAGTCCGGACAGGTTGGAGACCCAGTACTTC	CASSPDRLETQYF
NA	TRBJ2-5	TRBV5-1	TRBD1	TGCGCCAGCAGCTTGCAGGGGGCGTTGGAGACCCAGTACTTC	CASSLQGALETQYF
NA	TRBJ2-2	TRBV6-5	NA	TGTGCCAGCAGAGATGGCACAGGGCGCACCGGGGAGCTGTTTTTT	CASRDGTGRTGELFF
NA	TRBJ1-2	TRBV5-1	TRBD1	TGCGCCAGCAGCCTTGGACAGGCCAACTATGGCTACACCTTC	CASSLGQANYGYTF
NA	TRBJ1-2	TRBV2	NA	TGTGCCAGTAGAACACAGGGCTATGGCTACACCTTC	CASRTQGYGYTF
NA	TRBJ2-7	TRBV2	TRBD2	TGTGCCAGCAGTCTAGCGGGGGGCTACGAGCAGTACTTC	CASSLAGGYEQYF
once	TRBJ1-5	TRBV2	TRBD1	TGTGCCAGCAGTGGCGACAGGGACATTCAGCCCCAGCATTTT	CASSGDRDIQPQHF
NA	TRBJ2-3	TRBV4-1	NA	TGCGCCAGCAGCCAAGTAGGGCCGGTGGGAGGGGGTACGCAGTATTTT	CASSQVGPVGGGTQYF
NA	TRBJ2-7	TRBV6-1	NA	TGTGCCAGCAGTGAAGCCGACCACAGGGACGAGCAGTACTTC	CASSEADHRDEQYF
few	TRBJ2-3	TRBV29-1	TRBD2	TGCAGCGTTGAGGGGGGGGACACAGATACGCAGTATTTT	CSVEGGDTDTQYF
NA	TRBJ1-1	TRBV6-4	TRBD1	TGTGCCAGCAGCTATAGACAGGGGGCTGAAGCTTTCTTT	CASSYRQGAEAFF
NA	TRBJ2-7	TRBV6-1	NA	TGTGCCAGCAGTGAAGCTGATAGCTTCTACGAGCAGTACTTC	CASSEADSFYEQYF
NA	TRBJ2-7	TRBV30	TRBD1	TGTGCCTGGAGTAGGGACAGGTCCTACGAGCAGTACTTC	CAWSRDRSYEQYF
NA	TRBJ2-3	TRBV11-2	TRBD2	TGTGCCAGCAGCCACCCCGGGCGGGGGGGGCTCACAGATACGCAGTATTTT	CASSHPGRGGLTDTQYF
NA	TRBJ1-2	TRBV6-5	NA	TGTGCCAGCGGAGGGTGGCAATATGGCTACACCTTC	CASGGWQYGYTF
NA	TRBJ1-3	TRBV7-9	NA	TGTGCCAGCAGCTTAGCCGGGGGCTCTGGAAACACCATATATTTT	CASSLAGGSGNTIYF
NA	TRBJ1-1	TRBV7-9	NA	TGTGCCAGCAGCTTAGTTTTATCGGGTTGGGCTGAAGCTTTCTTT	CASSLVLSGWAEAFF
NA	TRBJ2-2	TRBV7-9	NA	TGTGCCAGCAGCTTAGGAGACACCGGGGAGCTGTTTTTT	CASSLGDTGELFF
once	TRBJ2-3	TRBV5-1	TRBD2	TGCGCCAGCAGCACACCGGGACTAGACAGCACAGATACGCAGTATTTT	CASSTPGLDSTDTQYF
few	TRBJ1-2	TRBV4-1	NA	TGCGCCAGCAGCCAGAACGAGCGCGGCACCTATGGCTACACCTTC	CASSQNERGTYGYTF
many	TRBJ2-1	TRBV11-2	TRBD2	TGTGCCAGCAGCTTAGATCCCCCTGGCGGGAGCAGGAATGAGCAGTTCTTC	CASSLDPPGGSRNEQFF
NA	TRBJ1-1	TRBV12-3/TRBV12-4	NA	TGTGCCAGCAGTTTAGGTATGGAGGCTTTCTTT	CASSLGMEAFF
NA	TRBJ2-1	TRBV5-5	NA	TGTGCCAGCAGCAAAGACAGGCCCAGGAGCAATGAGCAGTTCTTC	CASSKDRPRSNEQFF
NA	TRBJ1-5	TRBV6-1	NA	TGTGCCAGCAGTGTAGATGTCAGGGCTTCGTATCAGCCCCAGCATTTT	CASSVDVRASYQPQHF
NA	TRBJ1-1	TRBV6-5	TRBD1	TGTGCCAGCAGTCAAACAGGGGCGAACACTGAAGCTTTCTTT	CASSQTGANTEAFF
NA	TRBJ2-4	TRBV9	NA	TGTGCCAGCAGCCCGACTAGTCGAAGTGAAAACATTCAGTACTTC	CASSPTSRSENIQYF
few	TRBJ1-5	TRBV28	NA	TGTGCCAGCAGTTTAGGCGGGGGCAATCAGCCCCAGCATTTT	CASSLGGGNQPQHF
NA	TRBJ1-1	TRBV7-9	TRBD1	TGTGCCAGCAGCTTCGGCGGGACAGTGAACACTGAAGCTTTCTTT	CASSFGGTVNTEAFF
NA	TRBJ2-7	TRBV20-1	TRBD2	TGCAGTGCTAGTCGGTGGGAGGGGTACGAGCAGTACTTC	CSASRWEGYEQYF
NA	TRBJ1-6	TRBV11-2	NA	TGTGCCAGCAGCTTGGAGGGGAATTCACCCCTCCACTTT	CASSLEGNSPLHF
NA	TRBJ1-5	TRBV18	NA	TGTGCCAGCTCATCCCAGTCAGGGGTGGTCAATCAGCCCCAGCATTTT	CASSSQSGVVNQPQHF
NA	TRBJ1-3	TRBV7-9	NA	TGTGCCAGCAGCTTCAGTATCTCTGGAAACACCATATATTTT	CASSFSISGNTIYF
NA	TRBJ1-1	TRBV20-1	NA	TGCAGTGCTAGTTCAGGGAACACTGAAGCTTTCTTT	CSASSGNTEAFF
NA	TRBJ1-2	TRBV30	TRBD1	TGTGCCTGGGCACAGACAGGGGCCCTAAACTATGGCTACACCTTC	CAWAQTGALNYGYTF
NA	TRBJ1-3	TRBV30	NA	TGTGCCTGGAGTGTGGGACATTCCTCTGGAAACACCATATATTTT	CAWSVGHSSGNTIYF
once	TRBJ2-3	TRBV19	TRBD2	TGTGCCAGCCTAGCGGGGGGGCTTTCAGATACGCAGTATTTT	CASLAGGLSDTQYF
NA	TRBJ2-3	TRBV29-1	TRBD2	TGCAGCGTTGAAGGGACTAGCAGCAGCACAGATACGCAGTATTTT	CSVEGTSSSTDTQYF
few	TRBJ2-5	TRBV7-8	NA	TGTGCCAGCAGCTTGAGGCAAGAGACCCAGTACTTC	CASSLRQETQYF
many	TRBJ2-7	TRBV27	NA	TGTGCCAGCAGTACCCTTGGGCCCTACGAGCAGTACTTC	CASSTLGPYEQYF
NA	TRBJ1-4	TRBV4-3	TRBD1	TGCGCCAGCAGCCAGATGACGGGACAGGGAGACGAAAAACTGTTTTTT	CASSQMTGQGDEKLFF
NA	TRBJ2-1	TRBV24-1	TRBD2	TGTGCCACCAGTGATTTCGGGGAGTGGGAGCGGGAGCTTTCTGAGCAGTTCTTC	CATSDFGEWERELSEQFF